This TCR beta chain came from a study of CD8 T cells in ankylosing spondylitis. Study conclusions and caveats: Previously reported in reactive arthritis synovial fluid and blood were some of the motif variants.

Germline CDR1 SGHRS, CDR2 YFSETQ. Unmatched junction bases numbered 7, after V lost 4 bases and J lost 3 bases. The CDR3 runs to 15 residues. MiXCR, applied by TCRdb to the 5' RACE reads, yields one record per CDR3 protein. The table has 300,000 to 350,000 distinct CDR3 sequences, around 15% seen once; the top ten hold approximately 0.99%. This clonotype was recorded many times. The antigen is unknown. This rearrangement joins TRBV5-1 to TRBJ1-1, with 9 nucleotides matching TRBD1. The sequenced material came from blood, either unsorted or a sorted T cell fraction (not recorded which). This clonotype was sampled from a male donor with ankylosing spondylitis or in good health (not recorded which). Here the CDR3 DNA reads TGCGCCAGCAGCCTCGACAGGGGGTACGACACTGAAGCTTTCTTT. Translating gives CASSLDRGYDTEAFF.